The 9 T cell receptor beta chains in this list originate from one sample, sequenced in a study of a mutant IDH1 vaccine in newly diagnosed glioma. These receptors lack a known antigen. The repertoire was sequenced with immunoSEQ multiplex PCR; TCRdb's copy has only in-frame clones and lacks some. The table has some 60,000 clones, approximately 80% seen once. Time point: week 11, during vaccination. Topical imiquimod accompanied each vaccine dose, which consisted of 300 ug of mutant IDH1 20-mer peptide. The sequences come from PBMCs, collected from a glioma patient whose treatment included an IDH1 peptide vaccine. These receptors were obtained from a man in his fifties with glioma.

The chain uses TRBV6-1 and TRBJ2-7, with 11 bases aligning to TRBD1. Looked up from germline, CDR1 is MNHNS and CDR2 is SASEGT. The V gene end was trimmed by 7 bases and the J gene end by 0 bases; junction bases not matched to a gene: 5. This CDR3 comprises 15 residues. The CDR3 DNA is TGTGCCAGCACGCTGGGGACAGGGGGCTCCTACGAGCAGTACTTC. It codes for CASTLGTGGSYEQYF.

The gene calls are TRBV5-5 and TRBJ2-1, with a possible D match to TRBD1 (6 bases). Germline loops: CDR1 SGHKS, CDR2 YYEKEE (reference sequence). The CDR3 spans 16 residues. The V end was cut by 3 bases, the J end by 9 bases, with 22 bases between. The CDR3 bases are TGTGCCAGCAGCTCATCCCCACAGGGAAATAAGGCTGAGCAGTTCTTC. It translates to CASSSSPQGNKAEQFF.

The chain joins TRBV15 to TRBJ1-2; 8 bases line up with TRBD1. Germline V CDR1 and CDR2: LNHNV, YYDKDF (reference sequence). The CDR3 is 18 residues long. With V trimmed by 2 bases and J by 0 bases, 11 bases remained unmatched. The CDR3 loop reads CATSRFFITGGSNYGYTF. CDR3 nucleotides: TGTGCCACCAGCAGATTTTTTATCACAGGGGGTTCTAACTATGGCTACACCTTC.

The V and J genes are TRBV2 and TRBJ1-3; no firm D call. The CDR3 totals 14 residues. V dropped 3 bases and J dropped 0 bases, with 6 bases sitting between them. The V gene's germline CDR1 is SNHLY and CDR2 FYNNEI. CDR3 loop: CASSERRSGNTIYF. The CDR3 bases are TGTGCCAGCAGTGAGCGCCGCTCTGGAAACACCATATATTTT.

This chain joins TRBV6-5 and TRBJ2-3, with 9 bases that match TRBD2. Germline loops: CDR1 MNHEY, CDR2 SVGAGI. J was trimmed by 2 bases and V by 5 bases; bases with no gene match: 5. The CDR3 consists of 15 residues. DNA of the CDR3: TGTGCCAGCAGTCCTGTAGCGGGAGTCACAGATACGCAGTATTTT. It specifies CASSPVAGVTDTQYF.

This chain joins TRBV7-9 and TRBJ2-1; D could derive from TRBD1 or TRBD2 (5 bases each). Trimming pared 6 bases from V and 0 bases from J, leaving 12 bases between. The germline V gene encodes CDR1 SEHNR and CDR2 FQNEAQ (reference sequence). The CDR3 is made up of 15 amino acids. CDR3 DNA sequence: TGTGCCAGCAGGTGGGGGTTGAGCTCCTACAATGAGCAGTTCTTC. It specifies CASRWGLSSYNEQFF.

The chain couples TRBV2 to TRBJ2-6; no clear D. Germline values: CDR1 SNHLY, CDR2 FYNNEI. This CDR3 region has 15 residues. Trimming pared 1 base from V and 4 bases from J, leaving 8 bases between. The CDR3 nucleotides are TGTGCCAGCAGTGAAGACGCCGGCGGGGCCAACGTCCTGACTTTC. This codes for CASSEDAGGANVLTF.

The rearrangement links TRBV28 to TRBJ2-7; possibly TRBD1 or TRBD2 for D (5 bases each). The V end lost 8 bases, the J end lost 3 bases, and 14 bases lay between the germline ends. This CDR3 is 13 amino acids long. Germline CDR1 is MDHEN and CDR2 is SYDVKM. CDR3 nucleotide sequence: TGTGCCAGCCGAGGGGCAGGTGTCTACGAGCAGTACTTC. Amino acids: CASRGAGVYEQYF.

This rearrangement joins TRBV9 to TRBJ2-7, with a tentative D call TRBD2 (5 bases). Trimming took 0 bases from V and 6 from J, leaving 10 bases between them. This CDR3 contains 13 residues. Germline values: CDR1 SGDLS, CDR2 YYNGEE. CDR3 coding DNA: TGTGCCAGCAGCGTAGGGCGGGCGGGCGAGCAGTACTTC. Protein: CASSVGRAGEQYF.